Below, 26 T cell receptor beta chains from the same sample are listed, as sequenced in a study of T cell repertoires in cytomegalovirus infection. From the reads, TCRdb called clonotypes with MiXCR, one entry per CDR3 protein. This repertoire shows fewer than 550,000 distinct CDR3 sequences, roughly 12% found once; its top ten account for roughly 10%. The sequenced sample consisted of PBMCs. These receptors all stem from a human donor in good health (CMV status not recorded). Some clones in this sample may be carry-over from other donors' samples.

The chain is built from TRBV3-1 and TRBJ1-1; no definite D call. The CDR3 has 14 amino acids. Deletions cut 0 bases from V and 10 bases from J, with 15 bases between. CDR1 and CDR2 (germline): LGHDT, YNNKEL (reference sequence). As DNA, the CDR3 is TGTGCCAGCAGCCAAGATCTGGGTAGTAGTGGAGCTTTCTTT. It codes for CASSQDLGSSGAFF.

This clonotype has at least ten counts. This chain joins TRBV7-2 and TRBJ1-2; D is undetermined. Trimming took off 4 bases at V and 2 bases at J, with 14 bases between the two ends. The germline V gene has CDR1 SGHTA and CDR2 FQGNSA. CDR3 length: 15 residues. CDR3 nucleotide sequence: TGTGCCAGCAGCTCGGGAAAGGGTCAGAACTATGGCTACACCTTC. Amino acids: CASSSGKGQNYGYTF.

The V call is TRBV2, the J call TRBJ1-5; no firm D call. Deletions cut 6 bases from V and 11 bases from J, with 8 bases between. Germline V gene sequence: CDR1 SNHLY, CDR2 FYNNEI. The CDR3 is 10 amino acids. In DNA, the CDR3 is TGTGCCAGCAGGGGCCAGTCCCAGCATTTT. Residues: CASRGQSQHF.

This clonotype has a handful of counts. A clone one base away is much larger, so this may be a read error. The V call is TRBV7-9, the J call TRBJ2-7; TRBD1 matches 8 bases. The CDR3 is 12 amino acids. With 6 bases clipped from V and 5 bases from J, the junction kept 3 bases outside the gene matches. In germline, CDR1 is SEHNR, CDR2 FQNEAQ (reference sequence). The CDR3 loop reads CASRSTGDEQYF. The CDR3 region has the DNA TGTGCCAGCAGATCGACAGGGGACGAGCAGTACTTC. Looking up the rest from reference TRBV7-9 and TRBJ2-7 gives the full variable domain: DTGVSQNPRHKITKRGQNVTFRCDPISEHNRLYWYRQTLGQGPEFLTYFQNEAQLEKSRLLSDRFSAERPKGSFSTLEIQRTEQGDSAMYLCASRSTGDEQYFGPGTRLTVT.

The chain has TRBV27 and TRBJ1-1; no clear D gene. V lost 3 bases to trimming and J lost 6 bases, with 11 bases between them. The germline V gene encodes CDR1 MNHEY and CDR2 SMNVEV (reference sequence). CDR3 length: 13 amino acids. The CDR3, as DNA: TGTGCCAGCAGTTTCGGTTTAGGCGCTGAAGCTTTCTTT. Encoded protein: CASSFGLGAEAFF.

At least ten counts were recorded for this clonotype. The CDR3 spells CASIEGRGQNTEAFF. The CDR3 DNA follows: TGTGCCAGTATCGAGGGGAGGGGGCAGAACACTGAAGCTTTCTTT. The chain links TRBV19 to TRBJ1-1, with TRBD1 matching over 7 bases. Germline CDR1 and CDR2: LNHDA and SQIVND (reference sequence). Germline trimming cut 7 bases from V and 1 base from J; bases unmatched to any gene: 9. The CDR3 runs to 15 residues.

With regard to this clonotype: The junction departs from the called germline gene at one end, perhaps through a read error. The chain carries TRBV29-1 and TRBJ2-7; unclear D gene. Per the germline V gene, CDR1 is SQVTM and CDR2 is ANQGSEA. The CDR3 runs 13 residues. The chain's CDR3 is CSVEEVVGYEQNF. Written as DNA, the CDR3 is TGCAGCGTTGAAGAGGTGGTAGGCTACGAGCAGAACTTC.

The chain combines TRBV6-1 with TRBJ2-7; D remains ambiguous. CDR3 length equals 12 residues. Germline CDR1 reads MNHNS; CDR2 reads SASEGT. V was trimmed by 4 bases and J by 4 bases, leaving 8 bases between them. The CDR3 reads CASSGRPYEQYF. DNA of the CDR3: TGTGCCAGCAGTGGAAGGCCTTACGAGCAGTACTTC.

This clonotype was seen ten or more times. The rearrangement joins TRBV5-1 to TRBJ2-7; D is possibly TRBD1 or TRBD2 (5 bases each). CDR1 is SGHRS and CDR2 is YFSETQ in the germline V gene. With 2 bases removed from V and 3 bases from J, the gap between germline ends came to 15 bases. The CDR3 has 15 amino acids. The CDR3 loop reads CASSLDSPRGYEQYF. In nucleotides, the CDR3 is TGCGCCAGCAGCTTAGACAGTCCACGGGGCTACGAGCAGTACTTC.

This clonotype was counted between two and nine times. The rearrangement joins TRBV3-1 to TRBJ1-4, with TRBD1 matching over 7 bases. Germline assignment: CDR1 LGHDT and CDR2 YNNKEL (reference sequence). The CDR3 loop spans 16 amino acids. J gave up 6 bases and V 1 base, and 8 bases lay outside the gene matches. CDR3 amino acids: CASSQARRGIDEKLFF. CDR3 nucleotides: TGTGCCAGCAGCCAAGCCCGCAGGGGGATCGATGAAAAACTGTTTTTT.

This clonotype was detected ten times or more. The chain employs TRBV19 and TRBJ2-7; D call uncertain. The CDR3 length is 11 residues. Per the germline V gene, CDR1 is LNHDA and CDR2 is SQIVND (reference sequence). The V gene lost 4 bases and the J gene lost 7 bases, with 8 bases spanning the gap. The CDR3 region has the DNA TGTGCCAGTAGTAGTGGGAAGGAGCAGTACTTC. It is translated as CASSSGKEQYF.

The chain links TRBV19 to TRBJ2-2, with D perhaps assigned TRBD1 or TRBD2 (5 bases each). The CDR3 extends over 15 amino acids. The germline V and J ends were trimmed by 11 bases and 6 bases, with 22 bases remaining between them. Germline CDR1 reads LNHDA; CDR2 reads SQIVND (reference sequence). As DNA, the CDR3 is TGTGCCGCCAGAGAGGGACCAGGGTGGTCCGGGGAGCTGTTTTTT. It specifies CAAREGPGWSGELFF.

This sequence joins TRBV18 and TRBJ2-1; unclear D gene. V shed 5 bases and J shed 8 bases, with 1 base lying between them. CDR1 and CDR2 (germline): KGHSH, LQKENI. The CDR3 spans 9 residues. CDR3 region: CASSYEQFF. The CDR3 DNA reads TGTGCCAGCTCATATGAGCAGTTCTTC.

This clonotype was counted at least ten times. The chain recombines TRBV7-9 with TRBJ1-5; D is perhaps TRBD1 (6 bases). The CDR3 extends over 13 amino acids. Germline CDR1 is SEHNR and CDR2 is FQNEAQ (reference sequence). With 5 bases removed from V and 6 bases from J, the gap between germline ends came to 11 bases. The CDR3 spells CASSEGHPQPQHF. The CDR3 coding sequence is TGTGCCAGCAGCGAGGGACACCCTCAGCCCCAGCATTTT.

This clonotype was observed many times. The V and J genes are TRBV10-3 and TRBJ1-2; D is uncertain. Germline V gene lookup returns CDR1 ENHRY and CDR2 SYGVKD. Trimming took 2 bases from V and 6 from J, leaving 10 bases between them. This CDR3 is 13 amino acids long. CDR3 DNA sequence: TGTGCCATCAGTGAGACCACAGCGGATGGCTACACCTTC. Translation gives CAISETTADGYTF.

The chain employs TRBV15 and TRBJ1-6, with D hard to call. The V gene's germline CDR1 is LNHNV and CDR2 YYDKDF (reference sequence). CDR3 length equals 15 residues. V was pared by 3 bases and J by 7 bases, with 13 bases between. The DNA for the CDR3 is TGTGCCACCAGCAGCAAGACCGGGCGAAATTCACCCCTCCACTTT. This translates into CATSSKTGRNSPLHF.

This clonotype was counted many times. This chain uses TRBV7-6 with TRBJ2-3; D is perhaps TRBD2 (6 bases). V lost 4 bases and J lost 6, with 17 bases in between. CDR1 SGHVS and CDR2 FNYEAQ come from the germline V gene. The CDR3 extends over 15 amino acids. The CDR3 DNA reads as TGTGCCAGCAGCTCGCCGCTGCGGGGCCTCGATACGCAGTATTTT. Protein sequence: CASSSPLRGLDTQYF.

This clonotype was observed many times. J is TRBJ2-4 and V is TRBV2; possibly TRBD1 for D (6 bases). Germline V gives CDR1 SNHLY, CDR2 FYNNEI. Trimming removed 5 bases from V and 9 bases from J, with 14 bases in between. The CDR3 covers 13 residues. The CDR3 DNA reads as TGTGCCAGCAGTTTCCCGGGACATATCATTCAGTACTTC. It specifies CASSFPGHIIQYF.

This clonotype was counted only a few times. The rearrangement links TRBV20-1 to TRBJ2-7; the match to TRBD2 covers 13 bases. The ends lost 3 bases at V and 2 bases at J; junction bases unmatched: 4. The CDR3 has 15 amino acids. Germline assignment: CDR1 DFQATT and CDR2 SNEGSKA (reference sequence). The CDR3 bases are TGCAGTGCTAGGGTGGGACTAGCGGGGCCCTACGAGCAGTACTTC. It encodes CSARVGLAGPYEQYF.

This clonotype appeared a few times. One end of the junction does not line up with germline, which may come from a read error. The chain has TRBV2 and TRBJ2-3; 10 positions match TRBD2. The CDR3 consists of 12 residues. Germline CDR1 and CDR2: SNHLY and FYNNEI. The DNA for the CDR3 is TGTGCCAGCAGTGAGGAACTAGCGGGGCCGCATTTT. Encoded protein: CASSEELAGPHF.

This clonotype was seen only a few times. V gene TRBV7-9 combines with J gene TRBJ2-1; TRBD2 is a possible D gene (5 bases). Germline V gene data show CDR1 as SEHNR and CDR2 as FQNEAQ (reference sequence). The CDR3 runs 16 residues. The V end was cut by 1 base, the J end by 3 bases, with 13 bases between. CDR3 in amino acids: CASSLVGGLDYNEQFF. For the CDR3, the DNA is TGTGCCAGCAGCTTAGTTGGCGGGCTCGACTACAATGAGCAGTTCTTC.

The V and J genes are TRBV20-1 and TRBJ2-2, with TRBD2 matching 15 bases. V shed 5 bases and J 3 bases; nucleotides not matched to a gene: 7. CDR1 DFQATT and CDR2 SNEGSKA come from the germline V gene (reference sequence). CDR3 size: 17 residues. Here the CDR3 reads CSARTSGRAGDTGELFF. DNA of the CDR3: TGCAGTGCTCGGACTAGCGGGAGGGCCGGGGACACCGGGGAGCTGTTTTTT.

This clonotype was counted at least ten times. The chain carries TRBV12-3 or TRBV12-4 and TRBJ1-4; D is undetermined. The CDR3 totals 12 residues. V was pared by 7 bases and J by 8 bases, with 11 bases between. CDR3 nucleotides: TGTGCCAGCACCCTAAGAGGGGAAAAACTGTTTTTT. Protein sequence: CASTLRGEKLFF.

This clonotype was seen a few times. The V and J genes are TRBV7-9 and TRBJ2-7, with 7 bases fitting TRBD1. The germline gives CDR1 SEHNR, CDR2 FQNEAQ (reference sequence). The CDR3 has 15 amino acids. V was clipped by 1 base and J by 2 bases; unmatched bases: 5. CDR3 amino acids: CASSLGQTGPYEQYF. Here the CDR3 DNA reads TGTGCCAGCAGCTTAGGGCAGACAGGGCCCTACGAGCAGTACTTC.

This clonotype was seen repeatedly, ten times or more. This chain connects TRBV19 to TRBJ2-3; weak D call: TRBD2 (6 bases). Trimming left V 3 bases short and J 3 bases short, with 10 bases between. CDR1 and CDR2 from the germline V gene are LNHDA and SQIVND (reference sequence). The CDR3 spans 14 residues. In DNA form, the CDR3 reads TGTGCCAGTAGTATCGGAGGGAGAACAGATACGCAGTATTTT. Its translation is CASSIGGRTDTQYF.

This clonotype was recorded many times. The CDR3 nucleotides read TGTGCCAGCAGCCAGGGACAGTACAATGAGCAGTTCTTC. Its protein is CASSQGQYNEQFF. The chain joins TRBV11-3 to TRBJ2-1; 7 bases are a match to TRBD1. The V gene end was trimmed by 5 bases and the J gene end by 4 bases; junction bases not matched to a gene: 2. The germline V gene encodes CDR1 SGHNT and CDR2 YENEEA. The CDR3 spans 13 residues.